Each of the 18 T cell receptor beta chains below was sequenced from the same sample in a study of T cells in Graves' hyperthyroidism and ophthalmopathy (dated by TCRdb to about 2019). Libraries came from multiplex PCR. TCRdb names Illumina HiSeq 2000 as the instrument used. TCR beta CDR3 regions were amplified from RNA transcripts. The first round of RT-PCR for the TCR CDR3 was performed with the HTBI primer set and the Qiagen OneStep RT-PCR kit. TCRdb redid the processing of the public reads, applying fastp at Q25 and MiXCR, and retained in-frame beta chains. Rows merge per CDR3 protein into single entries with the most common DNA and genes. The sample profile shows about 300,000 distinct CDR3 sequences; around 19% of them were found once. 35% to 45% of the sample is held by the ten biggest clonotypes. Sequencing input: blood. These receptor sequences come from a man in his fifties with Graves' ophthalmopathy.

This clonotype has at least ten counts. The chain has TRBV20-1 and TRBJ2-5; 10 nucleotides line up with TRBD2. CDR3 size: 13 residues. Germline CDR1 DFQATT, CDR2 SNEGSKA (reference sequence). V lost 8 bases, J lost 2 bases, and 5 bases stayed unmatched. CDR3 nucleotide sequence: TGCAGTCCTAAAGCGGGAGGGCAAGAGACCCAGTACTTC. Amino acids: CSPKAGGQETQYF.

This clonotype appeared a few times. The CDR3 protein is CATRRTGVEQYF. CDR3 nucleotides: TGTGCCACTAGGAGAACAGGGGTCGAGCAGTACTTC. The chain carries TRBV6-1 and TRBJ2-7, with 7 nucleotides matching TRBD1. Trimming at V came to 10 bases and at J to 6 bases, leaving 9 bases not matched to a gene. The CDR3 is made up of 12 amino acids. Germline V gives CDR1 MNHNS, CDR2 SASEGT.

This clonotype was observed at least ten times. This chain connects TRBV5-1 to TRBJ2-3; 9 nucleotides match TRBD2. This CDR3 is 15 amino acids long. J was trimmed by 3 bases and V by 8 bases; bases with no gene match: 10. Per germline, CDR1 SGHRS and CDR2 YFSETQ. The CDR3 loop reads CASQLLSGSTDTQYF. In DNA, the CDR3 is TGCGCCAGTCAGCTCCTTAGCGGGAGTACAGATACGCAGTATTTT. Combining the CDR3 with reference TRBV5-1 and TRBJ2-3 gives the whole variable domain KAGVTQTPRYLIKTRGQQVTLSCSPISGHRSVSWYQQTPGQGLQFLFEYFSETQRNKGNFPGRFSGRQFSNSRSEMNVSTLELGDSALYLCASQLLSGSTDTQYFGPGTRLTVL.

This clonotype occurred many times. The chain couples TRBV6-1 to TRBJ2-7, with 8 bases aligning to TRBD2. V lost 8 bases, J lost 2 bases, and 5 bases stayed unmatched. The CDR3 is made up of 13 amino acids. The germline V gene encodes CDR1 MNHNS and CDR2 SASEGT. As DNA, the CDR3 is TGTGCCAGCTCGGGGGGGGGTACCTACGAGCAGTACTTC. This sequence encodes CASSGGGTYEQYF.

This clonotype was seen only a few times. The chain joins TRBV5-6 to TRBJ1-5; D might be TRBD1 (5 bases). CDR3 size: 14 residues. Looked up from germline, CDR1 is SGHDT and CDR2 is YYEEEE. V was pared by 4 bases and J by 6 bases, with 14 bases between. The CDR3 DNA reads TGTGCCAGCAGCCAATATGGGGGAGGTCAGCCCCAGCATTTT. Its translation: CASSQYGGGQPQHF.

In its sample, this clonotype was seen many times. The gene calls are TRBV6-5 and TRBJ1-2; 7 positions agree with TRBD1. V lost 2 bases, J lost 5 bases, and 2 bases stayed unmatched. This CDR3 is built from 13 residues. Germline CDR1 MNHEY, CDR2 SVGAGI. The CDR3 loop is CASSYGDRYGYTF. The CDR3 DNA reads as TGTGCCAGCAGTTACGGGGACAGATATGGCTACACCTTC.

This clonotype was found many times. The CDR3 spells CASSPGTGETEAFF. The CDR3 nucleotides are TGCGCCAGCAGCCCAGGGACAGGGGAAACTGAAGCTTTCTTT. The chain couples TRBV5-1 to TRBJ1-1; 10 bases align to TRBD1. The germline V gene has CDR1 SGHRS and CDR2 YFSETQ. V lost 4 bases to trimming and J lost 5 bases; unmatched junction nucleotides: 5. The CDR3 runs to 14 residues.

This clonotype was observed at least ten times. The V call is TRBV20-1, the J call TRBJ2-5; TRBD2 might be the D (6 bases). The germline V and J ends were trimmed by 3 bases and 4 bases, with 9 bases remaining between them. Germline CDR1 DFQATT, CDR2 SNEGSKA (reference sequence). The CDR3 consists of 12 residues. The CDR3 nucleotides are TGCAGTGCTAGTGGAGGGGTAGAGACCCAGTACTTC. Translating it yields CSASGGVETQYF.

The chain combines TRBV7-9 with TRBJ2-3, with 9 bases that match TRBD1. Germline loops: CDR1 SEHNR, CDR2 FQNEAQ (reference sequence). V lost 4 bases, J lost 0 bases, and 5 bases stayed unmatched. This CDR3 comprises 16 residues. The CDR3 sequence is CASSSRTGASTDTQYF. The CDR3 DNA sequence: TGTGCCAGCAGCTCCAGGACAGGGGCAAGCACAGATACGCAGTATTTT. Full variable domain (remainder filled in from reference TRBV7-9 and TRBJ2-3): DTGVSQNPRHKITKRGQNVTFRCDPISEHNRLYWYRQTLGQGPEFLTYFQNEAQLEKSRLLSDRFSAERPKGSFSTLEIQRTEQGDSAMYLCASSSRTGASTDTQYFGPGTRLTVL.

The chain links TRBV20-1 to TRBJ2-7; 7 bases map to TRBD2. Germline CDR1 reads DFQATT; CDR2 reads SNEGSKA (reference sequence). The CDR3 contains 14 residues. With V trimmed by 0 bases and J by 4 bases, 6 bases remained unmatched. The CDR3 here is CSAREEGGFYEQYF. CDR3 nucleotide sequence: TGCAGTGCTAGAGAGGAGGGAGGGTTTTACGAGCAGTACTTC.

This clonotype turned up a few times. V and J are TRBV9 and TRBJ1-1; D is possibly TRBD1 (5 bases). Germline CDR1 and CDR2: SGDLS and YYNGEE. The CDR3 length is 14 residues. Trimming pared 3 bases from V and 1 base from J, leaving 10 bases between. The CDR3 here is CASSARQSNTEAFF. DNA of the CDR3: TGTGCCAGCAGCGCAAGACAGTCGAACACTGAAGCTTTCTTT.

The sample holds a few counts of this clonotype. This CDR3 is CASSWTDTGELFF. The CDR3 DNA reads TGTGCCAGCAGCTGGACAGACACCGGGGAGCTGTTTTTT. This sequence joins TRBV7-9 and TRBJ2-2, with a weak D call TRBD1 (6 bases). The CDR3 runs 13 residues. The germline V gene encodes CDR1 SEHNR and CDR2 FQNEAQ (reference sequence). V lost 4 bases and J 3 bases, leaving 6 bases between the germline ends.

This clonotype occurred many times. The chain combines TRBV2 with TRBJ2-3; TRBD2 matches at 9 bases. The junction had 8 bases not matched to a gene; V was cut back by 11 bases and J by 2 bases. Germline CDR1 and CDR2: SNHLY and FYNNEI. The CDR3 is 14 amino acids. The CDR3 reads CARQGLASTDTQYF. As DNA, the CDR3 is TGTGCCCGACAGGGACTAGCATCCACAGATACGCAGTATTTT.

This clonotype was seen many times. This chain connects TRBV28 to TRBJ2-5; 8 bases line up with TRBD2. This CDR3 spans 15 amino acids. V lost 10 bases, J lost 5 bases, and 15 bases stayed unmatched. The V gene's germline CDR1 is MDHEN and CDR2 SYDVKM. This chain's CDR3 is CATLSDREGRETQYF. The CDR3 DNA is TGTGCCACCCTATCTGATCGGGAGGGTCGGGAGACCCAGTACTTC.

This clonotype has a handful of counts. The J gene is TRBJ2-3, the V gene TRBV19; 9 bases line up with TRBD1. CDR1 and CDR2 (germline): LNHDA, SQIVND (reference sequence). There are 16 residues in the CDR3. Losses at the gene ends were 4 bases for V and 7 bases for J; bases not matched to a gene: 12. The DNA for the CDR3 is TGTGCCAGTAGTACCGAAAGGGACAGGGCAGGATATACGCAGTATTTT. Protein sequence: CASSTERDRAGYTQYF.

The genes are TRBV5-5 and TRBJ2-3; TRBD2 is a possible D gene (5 bases). V was cut by 4 bases and J by 6 bases, with 15 bases left in between. Germline V gene sequence: CDR1 SGHKS, CDR2 YYEKEE (reference sequence). CDR3 size: 14 residues. In DNA form, the CDR3 reads TGTGCCAGCAGCCTGGGTCCTACGGGGGATACGCAGTATTTT. Translated, it gives CASSLGPTGDTQYF.

This clonotype was seen many times. The rearrangement uses TRBV5-1 and TRBJ2-7; D not certain. Germline-derived CDR1 and CDR2 are SGHRS and YFSETQ. The V end lost 1 base, the J end lost 5 bases, and 10 bases lay between the germline ends. There are 13 residues in the CDR3. The CDR3 spells CASSLFLFDEQYF. CDR3 in DNA: TGCGCCAGCAGCTTGTTTCTGTTCGACGAGCAGTACTTC.

The rearrangement joins TRBV5-1 to TRBJ2-7; 7 bases line up with TRBD2. Per the germline V gene, CDR1 is SGHRS and CDR2 is YFSETQ. V dropped 3 bases and J dropped 0; count of bases not matched to a gene: 12. This CDR3 comprises 17 residues. The CDR3 nucleotides are TGCGCCAGCAGCTGGGGAGGGCTAGCGGAGCGCTCCTACGAGCAGTACTTC. Translating gives CASSWGGLAERSYEQYF. The full variable domain, its missing parts supplied by reference TRBV5-1 and TRBJ2-7, is KAGVTQTPRYLIKTRGQQVTLSCSPISGHRSVSWYQQTPGQGLQFLFEYFSETQRNKGNFPGRFSGRQFSNSRSEMNVSTLELGDSALYLCASSWGGLAERSYEQYFGPGTRLTVT.